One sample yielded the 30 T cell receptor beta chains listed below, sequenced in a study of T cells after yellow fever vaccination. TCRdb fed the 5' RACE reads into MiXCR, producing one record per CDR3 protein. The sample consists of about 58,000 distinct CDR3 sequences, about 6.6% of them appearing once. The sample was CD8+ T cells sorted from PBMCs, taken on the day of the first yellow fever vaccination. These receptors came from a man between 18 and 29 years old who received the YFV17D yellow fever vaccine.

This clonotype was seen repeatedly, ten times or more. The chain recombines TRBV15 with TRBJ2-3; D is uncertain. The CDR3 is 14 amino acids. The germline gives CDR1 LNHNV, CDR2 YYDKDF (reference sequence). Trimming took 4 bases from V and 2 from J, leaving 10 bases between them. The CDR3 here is CATSIRPATDTQYF. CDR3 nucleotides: TGTGCCACCAGCATTCGGCCAGCCACAGATACGCAGTATTTT.

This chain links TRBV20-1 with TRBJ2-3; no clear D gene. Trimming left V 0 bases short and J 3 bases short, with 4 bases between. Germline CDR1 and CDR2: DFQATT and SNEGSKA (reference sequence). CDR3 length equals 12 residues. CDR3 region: CSARDHTDTQYF. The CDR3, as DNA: TGCAGTGCTAGAGATCATACAGATACGCAGTATTTT.

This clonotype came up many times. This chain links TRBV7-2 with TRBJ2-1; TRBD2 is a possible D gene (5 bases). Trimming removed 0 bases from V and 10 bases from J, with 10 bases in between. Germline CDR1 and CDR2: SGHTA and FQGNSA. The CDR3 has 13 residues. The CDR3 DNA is TGTGCCAGCAGCTTAGCCGACTACCAAGAGCAGTTCTTC. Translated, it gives CASSLADYQEQFF.

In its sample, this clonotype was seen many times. CDR3 protein: CASSENGYETQYF. The CDR3 DNA reads as TGTGCCAGCAGTGAAAACGGTTACGAGACCCAGTACTTC. This chain joins TRBV25-1 and TRBJ2-5; D is ambiguous. The CDR3 runs 13 residues. V lost 2 bases and J 5 bases, leaving 9 bases between the germline ends. Looked up from germline, CDR1 is MGHDK and CDR2 is SYGVNS.

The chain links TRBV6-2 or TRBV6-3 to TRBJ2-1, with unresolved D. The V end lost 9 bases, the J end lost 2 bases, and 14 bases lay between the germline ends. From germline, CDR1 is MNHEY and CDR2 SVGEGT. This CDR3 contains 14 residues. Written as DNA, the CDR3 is TGTGCCAGTACCGCCGCATACACCTACAATGAGCAGTTCTTC. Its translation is CASTAAYTYNEQFF.

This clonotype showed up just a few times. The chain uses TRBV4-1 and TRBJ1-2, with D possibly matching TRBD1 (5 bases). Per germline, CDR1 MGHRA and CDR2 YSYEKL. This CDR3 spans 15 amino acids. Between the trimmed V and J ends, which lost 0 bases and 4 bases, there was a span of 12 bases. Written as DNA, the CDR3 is TGCGCCAGCAGCCAAGATTGGGACCGACCCTATGGCTACACCTTC. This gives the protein CASSQDWDRPYGYTF.

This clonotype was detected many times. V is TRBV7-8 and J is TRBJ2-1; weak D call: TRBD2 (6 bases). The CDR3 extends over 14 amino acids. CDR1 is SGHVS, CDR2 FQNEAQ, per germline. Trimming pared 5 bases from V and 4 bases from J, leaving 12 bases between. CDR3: CASSGGAEYNEQFF. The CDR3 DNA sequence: TGTGCCAGCAGCGGAGGGGCAGAGTACAATGAGCAGTTCTTC.

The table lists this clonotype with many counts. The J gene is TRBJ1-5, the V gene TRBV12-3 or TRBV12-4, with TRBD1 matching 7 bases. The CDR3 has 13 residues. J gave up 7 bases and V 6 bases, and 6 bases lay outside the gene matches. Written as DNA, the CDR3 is TGTGCCAGCAGGGAAGGACAGGTCCAGCCCCAGCATTTT. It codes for CASREGQVQPQHF.

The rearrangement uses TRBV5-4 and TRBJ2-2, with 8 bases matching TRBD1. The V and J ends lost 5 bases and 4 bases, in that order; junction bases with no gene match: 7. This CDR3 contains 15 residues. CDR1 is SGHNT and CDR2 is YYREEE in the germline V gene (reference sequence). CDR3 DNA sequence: TGTGCCAGCAGGACCGGACAGGGAACCACCGGGGAGCTGTTTTTT. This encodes CASRTGQGTTGELFF.

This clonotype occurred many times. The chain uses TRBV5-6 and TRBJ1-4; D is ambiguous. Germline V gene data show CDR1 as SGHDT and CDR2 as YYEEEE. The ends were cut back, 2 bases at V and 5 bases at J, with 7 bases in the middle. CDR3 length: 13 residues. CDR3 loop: CASSFGSNEKLFF. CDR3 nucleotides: TGTGCCAGCAGCTTTGGCAGCAATGAAAAACTGTTTTTT.

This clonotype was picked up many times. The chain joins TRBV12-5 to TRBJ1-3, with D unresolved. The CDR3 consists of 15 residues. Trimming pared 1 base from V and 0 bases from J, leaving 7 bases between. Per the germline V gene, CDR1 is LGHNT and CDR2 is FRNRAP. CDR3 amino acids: CASGLGVSSGNTIYF. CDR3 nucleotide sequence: TGTGCTAGTGGTTTGGGGGTCTCCTCTGGAAACACCATATATTTT.

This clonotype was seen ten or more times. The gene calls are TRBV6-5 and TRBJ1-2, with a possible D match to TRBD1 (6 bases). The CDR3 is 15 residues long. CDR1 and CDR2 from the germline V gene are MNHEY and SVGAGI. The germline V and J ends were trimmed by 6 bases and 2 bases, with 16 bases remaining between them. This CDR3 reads CASSPGDPYNYGYTF. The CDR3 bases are TGTGCCAGCAGCCCAGGGGATCCTTACAACTATGGCTACACCTTC.

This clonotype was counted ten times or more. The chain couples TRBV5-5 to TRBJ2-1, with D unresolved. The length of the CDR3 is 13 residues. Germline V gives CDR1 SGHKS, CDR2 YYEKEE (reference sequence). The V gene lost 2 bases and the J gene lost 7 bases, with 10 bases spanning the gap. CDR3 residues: CASSLVRQNEQFF. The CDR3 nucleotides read TGTGCCAGCAGCTTAGTTCGGCAGAATGAGCAGTTCTTC.

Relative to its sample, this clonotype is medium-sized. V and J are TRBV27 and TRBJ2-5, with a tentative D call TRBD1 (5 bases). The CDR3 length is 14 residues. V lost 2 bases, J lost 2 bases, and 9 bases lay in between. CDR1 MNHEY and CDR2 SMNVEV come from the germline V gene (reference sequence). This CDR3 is CASSLDSTQETQYF. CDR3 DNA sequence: TGTGCCAGCAGTTTAGACAGCACACAAGAGACCCAGTACTTC.

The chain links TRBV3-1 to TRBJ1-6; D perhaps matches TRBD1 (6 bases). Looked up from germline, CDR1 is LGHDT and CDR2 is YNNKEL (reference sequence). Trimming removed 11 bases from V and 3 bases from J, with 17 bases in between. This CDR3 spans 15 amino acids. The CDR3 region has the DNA TGTGCCTGCTGCCCCACAGGGTTCTATAATTCACCCCTCCACTTT. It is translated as CACCPTGFYNSPLHF.

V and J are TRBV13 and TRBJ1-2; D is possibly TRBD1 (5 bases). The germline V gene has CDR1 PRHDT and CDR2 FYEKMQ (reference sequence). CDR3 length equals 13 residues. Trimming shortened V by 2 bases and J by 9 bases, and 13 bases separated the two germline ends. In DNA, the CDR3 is TGTGCCAGCAGCTTACAGCTTCAGGGCCGCTACACCTTC. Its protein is CASSLQLQGRYTF.

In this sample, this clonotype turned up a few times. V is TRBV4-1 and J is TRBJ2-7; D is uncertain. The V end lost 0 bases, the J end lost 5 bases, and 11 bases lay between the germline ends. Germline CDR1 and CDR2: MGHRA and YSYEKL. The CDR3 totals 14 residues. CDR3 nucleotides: TGCGCCAGCAGCCAAGAAGTGGGTAGGAACGAGCAGTACGTC. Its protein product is CASSQEVGRNEQYV.

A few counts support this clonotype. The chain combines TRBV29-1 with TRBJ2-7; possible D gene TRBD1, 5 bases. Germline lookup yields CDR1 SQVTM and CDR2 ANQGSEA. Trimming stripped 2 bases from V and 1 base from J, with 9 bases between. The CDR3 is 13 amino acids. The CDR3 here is CSVELRTSYEQYF. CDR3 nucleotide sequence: TGCAGCGTTGAATTGAGGACATCCTACGAGCAGTACTTC.

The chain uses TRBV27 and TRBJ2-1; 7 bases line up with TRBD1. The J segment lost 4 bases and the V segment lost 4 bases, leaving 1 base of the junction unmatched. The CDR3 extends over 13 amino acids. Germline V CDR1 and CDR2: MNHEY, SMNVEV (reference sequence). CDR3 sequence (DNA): TGTGCCAGCAGTTCGGGACAGTACAATGAGCAGTTCTTC. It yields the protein CASSSGQYNEQFF.

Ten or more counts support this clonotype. The CDR3 DNA follows: TGTGCCAGCAGCTTATCGTTCCCAGGGGGAACCGGGGAGCTGTTTTTT. It encodes CASSLSFPGGTGELFF. V is TRBV7-2 and J is TRBJ2-2; 7 positions match TRBD1. Trimming removed 2 bases from V and 5 bases from J; junction bases left unmatched: 8. This CDR3 region has 16 residues. CDR1 and CDR2 from the germline V gene are SGHTA and FQGNSA.

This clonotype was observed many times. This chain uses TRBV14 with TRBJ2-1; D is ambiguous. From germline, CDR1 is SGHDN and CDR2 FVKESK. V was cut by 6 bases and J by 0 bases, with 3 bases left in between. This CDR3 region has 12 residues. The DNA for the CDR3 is TGTGCCAGCAGAGGCTCCTACAATGAGCAGTTCTTC. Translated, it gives CASRGSYNEQFF.

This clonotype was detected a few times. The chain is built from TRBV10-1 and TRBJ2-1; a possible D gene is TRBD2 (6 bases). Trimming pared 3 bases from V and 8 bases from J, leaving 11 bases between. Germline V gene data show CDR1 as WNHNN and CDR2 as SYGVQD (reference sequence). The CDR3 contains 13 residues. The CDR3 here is CASSDGGVDEQFF. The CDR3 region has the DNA TGCGCCAGCAGTGACGGGGGAGTAGATGAGCAGTTCTTC.

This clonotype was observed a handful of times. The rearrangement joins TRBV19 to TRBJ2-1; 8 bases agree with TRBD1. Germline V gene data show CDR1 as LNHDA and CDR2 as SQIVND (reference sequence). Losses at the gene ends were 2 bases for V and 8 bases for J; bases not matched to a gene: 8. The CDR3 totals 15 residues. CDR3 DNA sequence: TGTGCCAGTAGTATAACTGGACAGGGTTCCGATGAGCAGTTCTTC. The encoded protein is CASSITGQGSDEQFF.

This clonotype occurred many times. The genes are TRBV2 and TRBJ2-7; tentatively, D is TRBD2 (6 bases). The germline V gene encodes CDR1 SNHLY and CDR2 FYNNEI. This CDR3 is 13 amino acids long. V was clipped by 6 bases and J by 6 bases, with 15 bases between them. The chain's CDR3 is CASRGGHSGEQYF. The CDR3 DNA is TGTGCCAGCAGGGGAGGACACTCGGGCGAGCAGTACTTC.

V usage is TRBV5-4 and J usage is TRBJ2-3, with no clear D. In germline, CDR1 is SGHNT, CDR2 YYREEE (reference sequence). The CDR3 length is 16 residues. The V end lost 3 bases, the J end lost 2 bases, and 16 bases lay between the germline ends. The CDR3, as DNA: TGTGCCAGCAGCTGGCATGGTAGGCCATCCACAGATACGCAGTATTTT. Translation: CASSWHGRPSTDTQYF.

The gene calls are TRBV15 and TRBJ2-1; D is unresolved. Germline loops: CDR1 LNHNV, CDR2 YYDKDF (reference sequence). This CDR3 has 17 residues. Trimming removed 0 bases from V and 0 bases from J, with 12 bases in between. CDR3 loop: CATSRDRSWSSYNEQFF. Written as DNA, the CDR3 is TGTGCCACCAGCAGAGATAGGTCTTGGAGCTCCTACAATGAGCAGTTCTTC. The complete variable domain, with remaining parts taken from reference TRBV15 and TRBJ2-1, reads DAMVIQNPRYQVTQFGKPVTLSCSQTLNHNVMYWYQQKSSQAPKLLFHYYDKDFNNEADTPDNFQSRRPNTSFCFLDIRSPGLGDTAMYLCATSRDRSWSSYNEQFFGPGTRLTVL.

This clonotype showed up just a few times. CDR3 protein: CASSLFEESYEQYF. As DNA, the CDR3 is TGTGCCAGCAGTTTATTCGAGGAGTCCTACGAGCAGTACTTC. The V and J genes are TRBV28 and TRBJ2-7; D remains ambiguous. This CDR3 contains 14 residues. The V gene's germline CDR1 is MDHEN and CDR2 SYDVKM. V lost 1 base and J lost 1, with 8 bases in between.

As DNA, the CDR3 is TGTGCCAGCAGCTTGGCGCGGGGGTACAATGAGCAGTTCTTC. Translated, it gives CASSLARGYNEQFF. The chain uses TRBV5-8 and TRBJ2-1; 7 bases are a match to TRBD2. The V gene's germline CDR1 is SGHTS and CDR2 YDEGEE. CDR3 length equals 14 residues. V was clipped by 0 bases and J by 4 bases; unmatched bases: 1.

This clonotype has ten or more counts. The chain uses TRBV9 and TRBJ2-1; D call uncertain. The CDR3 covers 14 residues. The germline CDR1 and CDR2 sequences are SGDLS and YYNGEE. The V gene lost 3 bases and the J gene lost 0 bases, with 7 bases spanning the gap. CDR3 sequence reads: CASSAPGSYNEQFF. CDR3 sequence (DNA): TGTGCCAGCAGCGCCCCCGGCTCCTACAATGAGCAGTTCTTC.

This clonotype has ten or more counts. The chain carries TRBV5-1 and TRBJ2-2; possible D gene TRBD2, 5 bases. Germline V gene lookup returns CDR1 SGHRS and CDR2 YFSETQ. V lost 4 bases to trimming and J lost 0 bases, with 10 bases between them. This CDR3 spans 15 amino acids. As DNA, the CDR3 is TGCGCCAGCAGCCACGGAGGCGCGAACACCGGGGAGCTGTTTTTT. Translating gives CASSHGGANTGELFF.